The clone carrying this T cell receptor (beta chain) was seen a handful of times. Its antigen is not identified. Gene names and germline match the mouse. The CDR3 extends 4 residues past the end of the read, so its final part is completed from the germline J gene. Investigators isolated RNA and reverse transcribed it into cDNA to act as the sequencing template. Clones were read by immunoSEQ multiplex PCR, and TCRdb kept only the in-frame ones, dropping some. The profile covers 290,000 or so clones, none occurring a single time. This CDR3 comprises 13 residues. CDR1 is NSQYPW, CDR2 LRSPGD, per germline (reference sequence). Combined cutaneous lymph node cells underwent sorting by CD4, CD8alpha, NKG2D, NKG2ACE and additional markers. This entry comes from a study of CD8+ T cells in alopecia areata. Study observations and caveats: Resident alphabeta T cells of normal skin are also sequenced in scalp samples. Lesional scalp, notably in alopecia totalis/universalis, had clonality above that of normal scalp.

The source material was CD4+ T cells sorted from a lymph node. The V gene is TRBV1, the J gene TRBJ1-1; a weak D match, TRBD1 (6 bases). This TCR derives from a C3H/HeJ mouse with alopecia areata. The mouse line has the MHC haplotype H2-k. CDR3 amino acids: CTCSGGGAREVFF. Partial CDR3 DNA: TGCACCTGCAGTGGTGGGGGGGCGCGA.